Listed below are T cell receptor beta chains from one sample, sequenced in a study of T cells in localized non-small cell lung cancer. Generated by immunoSEQ multiplex PCR, the TCRdb table keeps only in-frame clones and is missing some. The sample includes about 74,000 clones, about 88% of them seen just once. This specimen was peripheral blood, taken before any cancer treatment. These TCRs come from a female donor of 60 years or more with stage I lung adenocarcinoma. Both conserved end residues are part of each CDR3. Each record gives: J gene, V gene, D gene, clone size, CDR3 protein, CDR3 DNA. A D gene is named only where the DNA matches it firmly. Part of the rows lack a size; the others show once, few, many or a class for expanded clones.

J: TRBJ2-4
V: TRBV28
D: .
size: .
CDR3: CASSFLGSSGGNIQYF
DNA: TGTGCCAGCAGTTTCCTCGGGTCCTCGGGTGGAAACATTCAGTACTTC

J: TRBJ2-7
V: TRBV6-1
D: .
size: .
CDR3: CASRDRLGSYEQYF
DNA: TGTGCCAGCAGAGACAGGCTGGGGTCCTACGAGCAGTACTTC

J: TRBJ1-1
V: TRBV2
D: TRBD1
size: few
CDR3: CASSWTGTTLNTEAFF
DNA: TGTGCCAGCAGTTGGACAGGAACCACCTTGAACACTGAAGCTTTCTTT

J: TRBJ2-7
V: TRBV28
D: TRBD2
size: .
CDR3: CASRTSGGTGEQYF
DNA: TGTGCCAGCAGAACTAGCGGGGGGACGGGCGAGCAGTACTTC

J: TRBJ2-1
V: TRBV7-9
D: .
size: few
CDR3: CASSWGENEQFF
DNA: TGTGCCAGCAGCTGGGGTGAAAATGAGCAGTTCTTC

J: TRBJ1-1
V: TRBV5-7
D: .
size: .
CDR3: CASSLFTPYGTEAFF
DNA: TGTGCCAGCAGCTTGTTCACCCCCTACGGCACTGAAGCTTTCTTT

J: TRBJ2-2
V: TRBV11-2
D: .
size: .
CDR3: CASSSDTGELFF
DNA: TGTGCCAGCAGCTCAGACACCGGGGAGCTGTTTTTT

J: TRBJ1-1
V: TRBV10-1
D: .
size: .
CDR3: CASRADRWNTEAFF
DNA: TGCGCCAGCAGAGCAGACAGGTGGAACACTGAAGCTTTCTTT

J: TRBJ2-7
V: TRBV5-5
D: .
size: .
CDR3: CASSLDRAYYEQYF
DNA: TGTGCCAGCAGCTTGGACAGGGCGTACTACGAGCAGTACTTC

J: TRBJ2-3
V: TRBV28
D: TRBD2
size: .
CDR3: CASSRPLAGSTDTQYF
DNA: TGTGCCAGCAGTCGGCCCCTAGCGGGGAGCACAGATACGCAGTATTTT

J: TRBJ1-2
V: TRBV7-9
D: .
size: .
CDR3: CASSLVTGSGYTF
DNA: TGTGCCAGCAGCTTAGTCACAGGATCTGGCTACACCTTC

J: TRBJ2-5
V: TRBV7-3
D: .
size: .
CDR3: CASSPRGEETQYF
DNA: TGTGCCAGCAGCCCAAGAGGGGAGGAGACCCAGTACTTC

J: TRBJ2-7
V: TRBV18
D: .
size: .
CDR3: CASSPEVGGGDEQYF
DNA: TGTGCCAGCTCACCAGAGGTGGGAGGGGGCGACGAGCAGTACTTC

J: TRBJ2-5
V: TRBV12-5
D: .
size: .
CDR3: CASGQDSPGGVETQYF
DNA: TGTGCTAGTGGCCAGGACAGTCCCGGTGGGGTGGAGACCCAGTACTTC

J: TRBJ2-1
V: TRBV29-1
D: .
size: .
CDR3: CSVTPLAGNEQFF
DNA: TGCAGCGTTACCCCACTAGCTGGCAATGAGCAGTTCTTC

J: TRBJ2-5
V: TRBV4-1
D: TRBD1
size: once
CDR3: CASSQGTGGALETQYF
DNA: TGCGCCAGCAGCCAAGGGACAGGGGGCGCTTTGGAGACCCAGTACTTC

J: TRBJ2-3
V: TRBV2
D: .
size: .
CDR3: CASSEVSTQYF
DNA: TGTGCCAGCAGTGAGGTTTCTACGCAGTATTTT

J: TRBJ1-5
V: TRBV11-2
D: .
size: .
CDR3: CASSLSAPTPYQPQHF
DNA: TGTGCCAGCAGTCTCAGTGCTCCGACACCTTATCAGCCCCAGCATTTT

J: TRBJ2-5
V: TRBV6-5
D: TRBD2
size: .
CDR3: CASSRGAGGPETQYF
DNA: TGTGCCAGCAGTAGAGGAGCGGGGGGGCCAGAGACCCAGTACTTC

J: TRBJ2-1
V: TRBV4-2
D: .
size: few
CDR3: CASSPSGAGGYNEQFF
DNA: TGTGCCAGCAGCCCTTCAGGAGCGGGCGGCTACAATGAGCAGTTCTTC

J: TRBJ2-7
V: TRBV2
D: .
size: once
CDR3: CASSISAAGAREQYF
DNA: TGTGCCAGCAGTATTTCGGCCGCAGGGGCGCGCGAGCAGTACTTC

J: TRBJ2-1
V: TRBV7-9
D: .
size: .
CDR3: CASSFGSYSYNEQFF
DNA: TGTGCCAGCAGCTTCGGTAGTTACTCCTACAATGAGCAGTTCTTC

J: TRBJ2-7
V: TRBV7-8
D: TRBD2
size: .
CDR3: CASSLTSGDLSYEQYF
DNA: TGTGCCAGCAGCTTAACTAGCGGGGACCTCTCCTACGAGCAGTACTTC

J: TRBJ2-3
V: TRBV4-3
D: TRBD2
size: .
CDR3: CASSQDLRSGMEGNTDTQYF
DNA: TGCGCCAGCAGCCAAGACCTCCGAAGCGGGATGGAAGGGAATACAGATACGCAGTATTTT

J: TRBJ1-5
V: TRBV21-1
D: .
size: .
CDR3: CASSKVSRGYGNQPQHF
DNA: TGTGCCAGCAGCAAAGTGTCGCGGGGTTATGGCAATCAGCCCCAGCATTTT

J: TRBJ2-2
V: TRBV6-6
D: .
size: once
CDR3: CASRSLSGSTGELFF
DNA: TGTGCCAGCAGGTCGCTGAGCGGGTCCACCGGGGAGCTGTTTTTT

J: TRBJ2-1
V: TRBV2
D: .
size: .
CDR3: CASRPRGEQFF
DNA: TGTGCCAGCAGGCCTAGGGGTGAGCAGTTCTTC

J: TRBJ2-7
V: TRBV19
D: .
size: .
CDR3: CASSNRDTYEQYF
DNA: TGTGCCAGTAGTAACAGGGACACCTACGAGCAGTACTTC

J: TRBJ2-3
V: TRBV28
D: .
size: .
CDR3: CASGTISEGGDTQYF
DNA: TGTGCCAGCGGGACAATTTCGGAGGGAGGAGATACGCAGTATTTT

J: TRBJ2-3
V: TRBV25-1
D: .
size: .
CDR3: CASRDPLASDTQYF
DNA: TGTGCCAGCAGAGACCCTTTAGCGTCAGATACGCAGTATTTT

J: TRBJ2-2
V: TRBV5-1
D: .
size: .
CDR3: CASSGGWTGRNTGELFF
DNA: TGCGCCAGCAGCGGGGGGTGGACAGGAAGGAACACCGGGGAGCTGTTTTTT

J: TRBJ2-3
V: TRBV27
D: TRBD2
size: .
CDR3: CASSSTGTSGSDTQYF
DNA: TGTGCCAGCAGTTCAACCGGGACTAGCGGGAGCGATACGCAGTATTTT

J: TRBJ1-1
V: TRBV28
D: .
size: few
CDR3: CASSLPGTEAFF
DNA: TGTGCCAGCAGTTTACCCGGTACTGAAGCTTTCTTT

J: TRBJ1-5
V: TRBV28
D: .
size: once
CDR3: CASSPRGFNQPQHF
DNA: TGTGCCAGCAGTCCGCGGGGTTTCAATCAGCCCCAGCATTTT

J: TRBJ1-2
V: TRBV18
D: TRBD1
size: .
CDR3: CASSADQQGNGYTF
DNA: TGTGCCAGCTCAGCCGACCAACAGGGGAATGGCTACACCTTC

J: TRBJ2-1
V: TRBV7-9
D: TRBD1
size: .
CDR3: CASSLRTGTNEQFF
DNA: TGTGCCAGCAGCCTGAGGACAGGGACAAATGAGCAGTTCTTC

J: TRBJ2-7
V: TRBV28
D: TRBD2
size: .
CDR3: CASSLVGSGRYEQYF
DNA: TGTGCCAGCAGTTTAGTTGGTAGCGGGAGGTACGAGCAGTACTTC

J: TRBJ2-5
V: TRBV5-1
D: TRBD2
size: many
CDR3: CASSRGTSPLGETQYF
DNA: TGCGCCAGCAGCAGAGGGACTAGCCCTCTCGGAGAGACCCAGTACTTC

J: TRBJ1-2
V: TRBV5-6
D: .
size: .
CDR3: CASSLEGFQNAGYTF
DNA: TGTGCCAGCAGCTTGGAAGGGTTTCAAAACGCTGGCTACACCTTC

J: TRBJ1-5
V: TRBV2
D: .
size: .
CDR3: CASSHGVRMPQHF
DNA: TGTGCCAGCAGTCACGGGGTGCGGATGCCCCAGCATTTT